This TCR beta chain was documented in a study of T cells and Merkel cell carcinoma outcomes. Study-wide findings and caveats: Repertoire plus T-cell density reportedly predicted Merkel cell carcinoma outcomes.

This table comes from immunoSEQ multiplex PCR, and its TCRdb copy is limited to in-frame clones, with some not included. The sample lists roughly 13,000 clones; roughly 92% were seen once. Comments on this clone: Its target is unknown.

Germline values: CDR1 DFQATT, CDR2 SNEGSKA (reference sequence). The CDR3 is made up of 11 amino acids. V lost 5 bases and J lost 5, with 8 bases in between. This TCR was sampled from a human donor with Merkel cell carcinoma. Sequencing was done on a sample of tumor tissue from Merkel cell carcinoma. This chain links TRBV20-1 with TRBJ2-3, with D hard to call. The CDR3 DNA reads TGCAGTGCTGAGATTGGAGATACGCAGTATTTT. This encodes CSAEIGDTQYF.